This TCR beta chain was captured in a study of blood T cell repertoires in COVID-19. Study in general: Acute and convalescent COVID-19 samples came from the United States, Italy and Spain. The analysed material was cDNA or gDNA that came from T cells, B-cell-depleted T cells, or PBMCs.

The length of the CDR3 is 16 residues. CDR1 is SGHRS, CDR2 YFSETQ, per germline. V lost 1 base and J lost 9, with 17 bases in between. Per the authors' pipeline: Amplifying reference gene primers gave estimates of nucleated cell counts. Produced via immunoSEQ multiplex PCR; TCRdb's table is partial and in-frame only. V and J calls and clone size are copied from that table; D and trimming were computed from the DNA. The profile covers tens of thousands of clones, with 84% appearing a single time and 9% to 15% taken by the ten largest. This TCR derives from a human donor in a cohort sampled during active COVID-19. V usage is TRBV5-1 and J usage is TRBJ1-6; tentatively, D is TRBD1 (5 bases). Sequenced material: peripheral blood. The CDR3 region has the DNA TGCGCCAGCAGCTTGACGTTAGGGGCCTCCGGTTCACCCCTCCACTTT. Its translation: CASSLTLGASGSPLHF.